This T cell receptor beta chain stems from a study of shared clonotypes between healthy human individuals. Germline V gene sequence: CDR1 GTSNPN, CDR2 SVGIG (reference sequence). The V gene end was trimmed by 1 base and the J gene end by 6 bases; junction bases not matched to a gene: 6. The length of the CDR3 is 13 residues. Splitting of each subset's genomic DNA was done evenly across several immunoSEQ plates. Clones were sequenced by immunoSEQ multiplex PCR, and TCRdb holds only the in-frame ones, with some missing. The sample records 400,000 or so clones, 96% being singletons. The sequencing input was memory CD8+ T cells sorted from blood. Subset defined: CD45RO+ cells pooled with CCR7-negative TemRA cells. The TCR sequence derives from a man aged 25-40 years in good health. The rearrangement links TRBV30 to TRBJ2-7, with 7 positions matching TRBD1. In DNA form, the CDR3 reads TGTGCCTGGAGTGGGGACAGAGCCGGCGAGCAGTACTTC. It translates to CAWSGDRAGEQYF.